These 15 T cell receptor beta chains share one sample of origin, sequenced in a study of CD8 T cells in ankylosing spondylitis. Study-level points and caveats: Several highly homologous variants formed a TCR beta motif that appeared characteristic of ankylosing spondylitis blood.

Their recognized antigens are unknown. MiXCR was run by TCRdb on the 5' RACE reads, yielding one entry per CDR3 protein. Of 250,000 to 350,000 distinct CDR3 sequences in the sample, approximately 8.2% were seen once. Sequences were obtained from blood, either unsorted or a sorted T cell fraction (not recorded which). The receptor source for this set is a male donor with ankylosing spondylitis.

This clonotype was counted only a few times. The rearrangement uses TRBV5-1 and TRBJ2-1, with a weak D call TRBD1 (6 bases). Trimming stripped 0 bases from V and 2 bases from J, with 6 bases between. In germline, CDR1 is SGHRS, CDR2 YFSETQ. The CDR3 has 14 residues. The DNA of the CDR3 is TGCGCCAGCAGCTTGGACAGGGCCTACAATGAGCAGTTCTTC. It encodes CASSLDRAYNEQFF.

This clonotype was counted many times. The chain has TRBV29-1 and TRBJ2-7; 7 nucleotides agree with TRBD1. The CDR3 extends over 14 amino acids. Germline loops: CDR1 SQVTM, CDR2 ANQGSEA. After removal of 1 base from V and 3 bases from J, the junction contained 6 bases not matched to a gene. CDR3: CSVEGYDRDYEQYF. The CDR3 nucleotides read TGCAGCGTTGAAGGGTATGACAGGGACTACGAGCAGTACTTC.

V is TRBV20-1 and J is TRBJ2-1; 7 bases fit TRBD1. The CDR3 runs to 14 residues. V shed 4 bases, J shed 8 bases, and the junction held 11 bases outside the gene matches. Germline values: CDR1 DFQATT, CDR2 SNEGSKA (reference sequence). The CDR3 loop is CSATPGGVLYEQFF. The CDR3 region has the DNA TGCAGTGCTACTCCAGGGGGTGTTTTGTATGAGCAGTTCTTC.

The J gene is TRBJ2-1, the V gene TRBV7-9; tentatively, D is TRBD1 or TRBD2 (5 bases each). Trimming stripped 2 bases from V and 9 bases from J, with 8 bases between. The germline V gene encodes CDR1 SEHNR and CDR2 FQNEAQ (reference sequence). This CDR3 is built from 12 residues. The DNA for the CDR3 is TGTGCCAGCAGCTTATTCGGGGCTGAGCAGTTCTTC. Its protein is CASSLFGAEQFF. The variable domain in full, completed from reference TRBV7-9 and TRBJ2-1, reads DTGVSQNPRHKITKRGQNVTFRCDPISEHNRLYWYRQTLGQGPEFLTYFQNEAQLEKSRLLSDRFSAERPKGSFSTLEIQRTEQGDSAMYLCASSLFGAEQFFGPGTRLTVL.

The table lists this clonotype with many counts. The chain has TRBV27 and TRBJ2-7, with D hard to call. Deletions cut 5 bases from V and 3 bases from J, with 8 bases between. From germline, CDR1 is MNHEY and CDR2 SMNVEV (reference sequence). This CDR3 comprises 12 residues. The CDR3 reads CASSPVGYEQYF. In nucleotides, the CDR3 is TGTGCCAGCAGTCCCGTCGGCTACGAGCAGTACTTC.

In its sample, this clonotype was seen many times. The V call is TRBV20-1, the J call TRBJ2-5; D uncertain. Germline V gene data show CDR1 as DFQATT and CDR2 as SNEGSKA (reference sequence). The CDR3 runs to 14 residues. V dropped 0 bases and J dropped 5 bases, with 13 bases sitting between them. CDR3 sequence reads: CSARDRWLMETQYF. In nucleotides, the CDR3 is TGCAGTGCTAGAGATCGTTGGTTAATGGAGACCCAGTACTTC.

The chain recombines TRBV19 with TRBJ2-7, with a possible D match to TRBD2 (5 bases). Germline V gives CDR1 LNHDA, CDR2 SQIVND (reference sequence). This CDR3 has 14 residues. V lost 0 bases and J 3 bases, leaving 9 bases between the germline ends. The CDR3 here is CASSIDRGFYEQYF. The CDR3 DNA is TGTGCCAGTAGTATAGATCGAGGGTTCTACGAGCAGTACTTC. Looking up the rest from reference TRBV19 and TRBJ2-7 gives the full variable domain: DGGITQSPKYLFRKEGQNVTLSCEQNLNHDAMYWYRQDPGQGLRLIYYSQIVNDFQKGDIAEGYSVSREKKESFPLTVTSAQKNPTAFYLCASSIDRGFYEQYFGPGTRLTVT.

This clonotype has ten or more counts. The chain recombines TRBV4-3 with TRBJ2-2; D gene unclear. With 4 bases removed from V and 1 base from J, the gap between germline ends came to 10 bases. This CDR3 comprises 15 residues. CDR1 is LGHNA and CDR2 is YSLEER in the germline V gene. The CDR3 protein is CASSRGLENTGELFF. The CDR3 DNA reads TGCGCCAGCAGCCGGGGTCTGGAGAACACCGGGGAGCTGTTTTTT.

This clonotype has just a few counts. V usage is TRBV28 and J usage is TRBJ1-1; the D is unclear. The CDR3 length is 13 residues. Trimming took 6 bases from V and 6 from J, leaving 14 bases between them. Germline V CDR1 and CDR2: MDHEN, SYDVKM. The CDR3 loop is CASSRDVFAEAFF. The CDR3 nucleotides read TGTGCCAGCAGCAGAGATGTTTTCGCTGAAGCTTTCTTT.

This clonotype was seen a few times. V usage is TRBV11-2 and J usage is TRBJ2-7, with D maybe TRBD1 (5 bases). The germline V gene encodes CDR1 SGHAT and CDR2 FQNNGV. Trimming shortened V by 3 bases and J by 3 bases, and 12 bases separated the two germline ends. The CDR3 runs 14 residues. CDR3: CASSFFQGNYEQYF. CDR3 nucleotide sequence: TGTGCCAGCAGCTTCTTTCAGGGAAACTACGAGCAGTACTTC.

The chain employs TRBV20-1 and TRBJ2-1; TRBD2 matches at 8 bases. Trimming cost V 5 bases and J 0 bases; bases outside gene matches: 6. The CDR3 is 15 amino acids. Germline-derived CDR1 and CDR2 are DFQATT and SNEGSKA (reference sequence). The CDR3 reads CSAVSGKSSYNEQFF. CDR3 DNA sequence: TGCAGTGCTGTTAGCGGGAAGAGCTCCTACAATGAGCAGTTCTTC.

This clonotype has more than one count but fewer than ten. The chain is built from TRBV7-6 and TRBJ2-7; D may correspond to TRBD1 or TRBD2 (5 bases each). CDR3 length: 14 amino acids. Between the trimmed V and J ends, which lost 6 bases and 7 bases, there was a span of 19 bases. Germline V gene lookup returns CDR1 SGHVS and CDR2 FNYEAQ. CDR3 region: CASRPAGTSGEQYF. DNA for the CDR3: TGTGCCAGCAGACCGGCCGGGACCTCTGGAGAGCAGTACTTC. The variable domain in full, completed from reference TRBV7-6 and TRBJ2-7, reads GAGVSQSPRYKVTKRGQDVALRCDPISGHVSLYWYRQALGQGPEFLTYFNYEAQQDKSGLPNDRFSAERPEGSISTLTIQRTEQRDSAMYRCASRPAGTSGEQYFGPGTRLTVT.

This chain uses TRBV20-1 with TRBJ1-5; 8 nucleotides align to TRBD1. This CDR3 has 13 residues. Trimming at V came to 4 bases and at J to 6 bases, leaving 5 bases not matched to a gene. CDR1 DFQATT and CDR2 SNEGSKA come from the germline V gene (reference sequence). The chain's CDR3 is CSAIDRGVQPQHF. CDR3 bases: TGCAGTGCTATTGACAGGGGAGTTCAGCCCCAGCATTTT.

V and J are TRBV25-1 and TRBJ2-5, with TRBD1 matching over 9 bases. From germline, CDR1 is MGHDK and CDR2 SYGVNS. J gave up 4 bases and V 8 bases, and 8 bases lay outside the gene matches. This CDR3 contains 14 residues. In DNA form, the CDR3 reads TGTGCCAGCCAGAACAGGGGGCGCGGAGAGACCCAGTACTTC. Protein product: CASQNRGRGETQYF.

V and J are TRBV27 and TRBJ1-1; D is ambiguous. This CDR3 spans 14 amino acids. V lost 3 bases, J lost 1 base, and 9 bases lay in between. From germline, CDR1 is MNHEY and CDR2 SMNVEV (reference sequence). CDR3 sequence: CASSFRVANTEAFF. The CDR3 DNA sequence: TGTGCCAGCAGTTTCCGGGTGGCGAACACTGAAGCTTTCTTT.